This entry features one TCR beta chain sequence. The antigen it recognizes is unknown. Base qualities are not recorded, but no much larger clone differs from it by a single base. This sample was taken from a study of technical replicates of blood from a few donors (dated by TCRdb to about 2017). The method was the immunoSEQ multiplex PCR assay. As stored in TCRdb, this immuneACCESS dataset retains in-frame rearrangements with V and J assigned. A fraction of the clones does not appear; measured against another copy, unresolved V genes explain less than half of the discrepancy, and the remainder lacks a known reason. The sample table contains about 99,000 clones; only one count was recorded for approximately 95% of them. The top ten clonotypes cover just over 0.2% of the sample. Sequences were obtained from T cells isolated from PBMCs. The sequence came from a human donor in good health.

For the CDR3, the sequence is CASSIQQGITGELFF. The DNA sequence is TGTGCCAGTAGTATCCAACAGGGTATCACCGGGGAGCTGTTTTTT. The V gene is TRBV19 and the J gene is TRBJ2-2; the D gene is perhaps TRBD1, from 6 matching bases. Counted from cysteine to phenylalanine, this CDR3 has 15 amino acids. The sequence is cut down to CDR3 DNA, 45 bases in frame from base 1. The junction carries 12 bases between V and J, which are trimmed by 3 bases and 4 bases respectively. CDR1 LNHDA and CDR2 SQIVND are derived from the germline V gene (reference sequence).